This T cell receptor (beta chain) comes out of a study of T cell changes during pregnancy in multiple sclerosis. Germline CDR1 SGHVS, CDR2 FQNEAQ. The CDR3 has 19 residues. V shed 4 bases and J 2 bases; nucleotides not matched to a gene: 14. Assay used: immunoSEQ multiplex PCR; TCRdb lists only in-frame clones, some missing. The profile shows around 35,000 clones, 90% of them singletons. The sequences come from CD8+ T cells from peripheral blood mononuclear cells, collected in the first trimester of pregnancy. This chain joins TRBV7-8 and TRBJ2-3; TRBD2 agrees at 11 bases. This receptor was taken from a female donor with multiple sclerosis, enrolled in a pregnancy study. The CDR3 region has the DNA TGTGCCAGCAGCTCCCTATGGGGTCGGACTAGCGGGCACACAGATACGCAGTATTTT. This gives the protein CASSSLWGRTSGHTDTQYF. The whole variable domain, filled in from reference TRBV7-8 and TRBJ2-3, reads GAGVSQSPRYKVAKRGQDVALRCDPISGHVSLFWYQQALGQGPEFLTYFQNEAQLDKSGLPSDRFFAERPEGSVSTLKIQRTQQEDSAVYLCASSSLWGRTSGHTDTQYFGPGTRLTVL.